These 27 T cell receptor beta chains originate from one sample sequenced in a study of beta chain features in type 1 diabetes. The authors reverse transcribed all of the isolated RNA, so sequencing captured expressed TCRB transcripts. The method was immunoSEQ multiplex PCR; TCRdb's version includes in-frame clones alone and lacks a portion of them. This table has 150,000 or so clones, roughly 10% appearing once. The sample taken for sequencing was central memory CD4+ T cells from blood. These receptors originate from a man aged 18 to 29 in good health.

This clone showed up just a few times. This chain joins TRBV2 and TRBJ1-1; 10 bases match TRBD1. Trimming took 6 bases from V and 1 from J; bases not matched to a gene: 5. Germline V gene sequence: CDR1 SNHLY, CDR2 FYNNEI. This CDR3 has 15 residues. Here the CDR3 reads CASRERQGANTEAFF. For the CDR3, the DNA is TGTGCCAGCAGGGAGAGACAGGGGGCGAACACTGAAGCTTTCTTT.

This clone appeared many times. The chain recombines TRBV7-9 with TRBJ2-7, with 10 bases lining up with TRBD2. V trimming: 5 bases; J trimming: 9 bases; junction bases outside the gene matches: 10. The V gene's germline CDR1 is SEHNR and CDR2 FQNEAQ (reference sequence). The CDR3 length is 14 residues. CDR3 in amino acids: CASSLGLAVMAQYF. The CDR3 nucleotides are TGTGCCAGCAGCCTCGGACTAGCGGTCATGGCGCAGTACTTC.

V and J are TRBV29-1 and TRBJ1-5; a weak D match, TRBD1 (5 bases). The ends were cut back, 6 bases at V and 4 bases at J, with 13 bases in the middle. The CDR3 has 13 amino acids. CDR1 SQVTM and CDR2 ANQGSEA come from the germline V gene. CDR3 region: CSVKPGLNQPQHF. The CDR3 DNA sequence: TGCAGCGTGAAACCGGGACTTAATCAGCCCCAGCATTTT.

This clone was picked up a small number of times. The chain has TRBV29-1 and TRBJ1-2; perhaps TRBD1 as D (6 bases). The CDR3 extends over 13 amino acids. CDR1 and CDR2 from the germline V gene are SQVTM and ANQGSEA. V was cut by 7 bases and J by 0 bases, with 12 bases left in between. For the CDR3, the DNA is TGCAGCGCCGAAGGGGGGGCTAACTATGGCTACACCTTC. Translating gives CSAEGGANYGYTF.

This chain links TRBV11-2 with TRBJ1-1; D uncertain. There are 13 residues in the CDR3. V lost 5 bases to trimming and J lost 11 bases, with 18 bases between them. Germline-derived CDR1 and CDR2 are SGHAT and FQNNGV. The CDR3 DNA sequence: TGTGCCAGCAGCCCCGAGGTGCGATGGGTTGCTTTCTTT. Translation gives CASSPEVRWVAFF.

This CDR3 reads CASSRVGNEQYF. The CDR3 nucleotides are TGCGCCAGCAGCCGTGTGGGAAACGAGCAGTACTTC. The chain combines TRBV5-1 with TRBJ2-5; D gene uncertain. The J call may be mistaken, given a closer DNA end match to TRBJ2-7. The CDR3 spans 12 residues. Per germline, CDR1 SGHRS and CDR2 YFSETQ.

The chain carries TRBV19 and TRBJ2-7, with TRBD1 matching over 8 bases. Germline V gene sequence: CDR1 LNHDA, CDR2 SQIVND (reference sequence). The CDR3 is 15 amino acids. J was trimmed by 0 bases and V by 5 bases; bases with no gene match: 6. The CDR3 DNA is TGTGCCAGTAGTTCGGGGACAGGTTTCTCCTACGAGCAGTACTTC. Amino acid sequence: CASSSGTGFSYEQYF. The entire variable domain, with the rest obtained from reference TRBV19 and TRBJ2-7, is as follows: DGGITQSPKYLFRKEGQNVTLSCEQNLNHDAMYWYRQDPGQGLRLIYYSQIVNDFQKGDIAEGYSVSREKKESFPLTVTSAQKNPTAFYLCASSSGTGFSYEQYFGPGTRLTVT.

The table lists this clone with many counts. V gene TRBV5-4 combines with J gene TRBJ2-1; weak D call: TRBD1 (6 bases). Trimming removed 4 bases from V and 7 bases from J, with 21 bases in between. The CDR3 runs to 16 residues. The germline gives CDR1 SGHNT, CDR2 YYREEE (reference sequence). The CDR3 reads CASSPSPGVVENEQFF. The CDR3 nucleotides read TGTGCCAGCAGCCCAAGTCCAGGGGTCGTCGAAAATGAGCAGTTCTTC.

The chain joins TRBV29-1 to TRBJ2-6, with D unresolved. Trimming shortened V by 4 bases and J by 2 bases, and 6 bases separated the two germline ends. The germline V gene has CDR1 SQVTM and CDR2 ANQGSEA. The CDR3 is 13 amino acids. DNA for the CDR3: TGCAGCGTTGGGTCGACTGGGGCCAACGTCCTGACTTTC. This codes for CSVGSTGANVLTF. The whole variable domain, filled in from reference TRBV29-1 and TRBJ2-6, reads SAVISQKPSRDICQRGTSLTIQCQVDSQVTMMFWYRQQPGQSLTLIATANQGSEATYESGFVIDKFPISRPNLTFSTLTVSNMSPEDSSIYLCSVGSTGANVLTFGAGSRLTVL.

This chain joins TRBV7-2 and TRBJ2-7; a weak D match, TRBD2 (5 bases). Germline CDR1 and CDR2: SGHTA and FQGNSA. The length of the CDR3 is 15 residues. Trimming took 5 bases from V and 4 from J, leaving 18 bases between them. The CDR3 loop reads CASSTREGLVYEQYF. In DNA, the CDR3 is TGTGCCAGCAGCACACGTGAGGGTTTGGTGTACGAGCAGTACTTC.

The V call is TRBV4-3, the J call TRBJ2-6; no clear D. Germline V CDR1 and CDR2: LGHNA, YSLEER. The CDR3 is 17 amino acids. V lost 0 bases, J lost 2 bases, and 11 bases lay in between. Written as DNA, the CDR3 is TGCGCCAGCAGCCAAGAGACAAGGGAAACTGGGGCCAACGTCCTGACTTTC. Translated: CASSQETRETGANVLTF.

The chain joins TRBV7-2 to TRBJ1-2; D call uncertain. CDR3 size: 12 residues. CDR1 is SGHTA and CDR2 is FQGNSA in the germline V gene. The V gene lost 3 bases and the J gene lost 7 bases, with 9 bases spanning the gap. CDR3 sequence: CASSLSIGGYTF. The CDR3 region has the DNA TGTGCCAGCAGCTTGTCGATCGGTGGCTACACCTTC.

The chain links TRBV4-3 to TRBJ1-1; the D gene is possibly TRBD1 (5 bases). Trimming removed 1 base at V and 8 bases at J, with 8 bases between. CDR3 length: 12 residues. The germline gives CDR1 LGHNA, CDR2 YSLEER. The CDR3 protein is CASSQVWGEAFF. CDR3 coding DNA: TGCGCCAGCAGCCAAGTTTGGGGCGAAGCTTTCTTT.

The chain combines TRBV13 with TRBJ2-2; D is unresolved. With 7 bases removed from V and 7 bases from J, the gap between germline ends came to 13 bases. Germline V lookup: CDR1 PRHDT, CDR2 FYEKMQ (reference sequence). This CDR3 has 13 amino acids. This CDR3 reads CASTRQSYGELFF. CDR3 sequence (DNA): TGTGCCAGCACGCGGCAAAGTTACGGGGAGCTGTTTTTT.

V usage is TRBV11-2 and J usage is TRBJ1-2; 7 nucleotides line up with TRBD1. The germline CDR1 and CDR2 sequences are SGHAT and FQNNGV. V dropped 1 base and J dropped 5; count of bases not matched to a gene: 4. The CDR3 length is 14 residues. The CDR3 is CASSLVTGSYGYTF. The CDR3 DNA reads as TGTGCCAGCAGCTTAGTGACAGGGTCGTATGGCTACACCTTC.

Ten or more counts support this clone. The V call is TRBV28, the J call TRBJ2-5; D remains unclear. CDR3 length equals 12 residues. Looked up from germline, CDR1 is MDHEN and CDR2 is SYDVKM. Trimming cost V 3 bases and J 6 bases, with 8 bases left between them. The CDR3 bases are TGTGCCAGCAGTTTGGTAGCCCAGACCCAGTACTTC. Protein: CASSLVAQTQYF.

This clone was counted a few times. The chain joins TRBV25-1 to TRBJ2-5; 9 nucleotides match TRBD2. This CDR3 region has 14 residues. Germline-derived CDR1 and CDR2 are MGHDK and SYGVNS. J lost 7 bases, V lost 7 bases, and 10 bases had no gene match. The CDR3 nucleotides are TGTGCCAGCAATGGCGGGGGGGCCGAGGTGACCCAGTACTTC. This sequence encodes CASNGGGAEVTQYF. Supplemented by reference TRBV25-1 and TRBJ2-5, the full variable domain reads EADIYQTPRYLVIGTGKKITLECSQTMGHDKMYWYQQDPGMELHLIHYSYGVNSTEKGDLSSESTVSRIRTEHFPLTLESARPSHTSQYLCASNGGGAEVTQYFGPGTRLLVL.

The gene calls are TRBV7-8 and TRBJ2-3; 13 nucleotides agree with TRBD2. The CDR3 contains 15 residues. V shed 8 bases and J 3 bases; nucleotides not matched to a gene: 5. CDR1 SGHVS and CDR2 FQNEAQ come from the germline V gene. The CDR3 bases are TGTGCCAGCTTCCGACTAGCGGGAGGTACAGATACGCAGTATTTT. Its translation: CASFRLAGGTDTQYF.

In this sample, this clone turned up a few times. The J gene is TRBJ1-1, the V gene TRBV29-1; tentative D call: TRBD1 (5 bases). Germline V lookup: CDR1 SQVTM, CDR2 ANQGSEA. V gave up 4 bases and J gave up 11 bases, with 14 bases separating them. There are 11 residues in the CDR3. The CDR3, as DNA: TGCAGCGTTGTTTTCGGGGGTCCGGCTTTCTTT. Its protein is CSVVFGGPAFF. The entire variable domain, with the rest obtained from reference TRBV29-1 and TRBJ1-1, is as follows: SAVISQKPSRDICQRGTSLTIQCQVDSQVTMMFWYRQQPGQSLTLIATANQGSEATYESGFVIDKFPISRPNLTFSTLTVSNMSPEDSSIYLCSVVFGGPAFFGQGTRLTVV.

This clone has a handful of counts. For the CDR3, the DNA is TGCGCCAGCACCAGATCGGGGGACAGGGGAAACGAGCAGTACTTC. This encodes CASTRSGDRGNEQYF. This chain uses TRBV23-1 with TRBJ2-7; 10 bases line up with TRBD1. TRBV23-1 belongs to the ORF category, with a function that is uncertain. Trimming cost V 7 bases and J 5 bases; bases outside gene matches: 11. The CDR3 totals 15 residues.

This clone has more than one count but fewer than ten. CDR3 in amino acids: CASSMRQDRYGYTF. DNA for the CDR3: TGTGCCAGCAGCATGAGACAGGACCGCTATGGCTACACCTTC. This chain links TRBV7-2 with TRBJ1-2; TRBD1 is a possible D gene (6 bases). Germline CDR1 SGHTA, CDR2 FQGNSA. This CDR3 has 14 amino acids. Trimming took 5 bases from V and 4 from J, leaving 14 bases between them.

The chain employs TRBV18 and TRBJ2-7; TRBD1 matches 9 bases. V dropped 3 bases and J dropped 3; count of bases not matched to a gene: 9. Per the germline V gene, CDR1 is KGHSH and CDR2 is LQKENI. The CDR3 covers 16 residues. The chain's CDR3 is CASSPRTGTGNYEQYF. The CDR3 nucleotides are TGTGCCAGCTCACCCAGGACCGGGACAGGGAACTACGAGCAGTACTTC.

The CDR3 region has the DNA TGTGCCAGCATCCCAGCGGGGCCTTCCTACAATGAGCAGTTCTTC. Translating gives CASIPAGPSYNEQFF. The gene calls are TRBV2 and TRBJ2-1, with TRBD2 matching over 7 bases. CDR3 size: 15 residues. Trimming cost V 7 bases and J 1 base; bases outside gene matches: 7. The germline gives CDR1 SNHLY, CDR2 FYNNEI.

A few counts support this clone. The chain carries TRBV19 and TRBJ2-7; D is perhaps TRBD2 (6 bases). CDR1 LNHDA and CDR2 SQIVND come from the germline V gene (reference sequence). V lost 1 base and J 5 bases, leaving 12 bases between the germline ends. This CDR3 comprises 14 residues. CDR3 in DNA: TGTGCCAGTAGTATAGCAGGGTCGGGGGACGAGCAGTACTTC. Protein: CASSIAGSGDEQYF.

This clone was found a few times. The V and J genes are TRBV27 and TRBJ1-1, with TRBD1 identical over 9 bases. Germline-derived CDR1 and CDR2 are MNHEY and SMNVEV (reference sequence). J lost 4 bases, V lost 2 bases, and 11 bases had no gene match. This CDR3 has 17 amino acids. The CDR3 coding sequence is TGTGCCAGCAGTTTAGGGGCCGGGACAGGGTATGGCACTGAAGCTTTCTTT. It encodes CASSLGAGTGYGTEAFF.

A remark on this clone: An end of the junction does not agree with germline; a read error may underlie this. The chain combines TRBV6-5 with TRBJ1-6; a possible D gene is TRBD1 (5 bases). The germline V gene encodes CDR1 MNHEY and CDR2 SVGAGI. The length of the CDR3 is 14 residues. The chain's CDR3 is CAISEQVGNSPLHF. CDR3 DNA sequence: TGTGCCATCAGTGAACAGGTTGGGAATTCACCCCTCCACTTT.

The genes are TRBV19 and TRBJ2-3; a possible D gene is TRBD1 (6 bases). The CDR3 covers 14 residues. Germline values: CDR1 LNHDA, CDR2 SQIVND (reference sequence). Deletions cut 4 bases from V and 3 bases from J, with 11 bases between. CDR3 region: CASSKQGLTDTQYF. DNA of the CDR3: TGTGCCAGTAGTAAGCAGGGGCTGACAGATACGCAGTATTTT.